This T cell receptor beta chain originates from a study of T-cell memory formation after mild COVID-19. Notes on the study in general: Confirmation was lacking for SARS-CoV-2 specificity of second-wave clones that peaked on day 37. A second wave expanding day 15 to 37 was CD4+-biased; contracting clones were balanced.

This clonotype was detected a few times. Its antigen remains unknown. Germline V gene data show CDR1 as LGHDT and CDR2 as YNNKEL (reference sequence). The CDR3 consists of 13 residues. J gave up 14 bases and V 1 base, and 8 bases lay outside the gene matches. MiXCR, applied by TCRdb to the 5' RACE reads, yields one record per CDR3 protein. Altogether roughly 600,000 distinct CDR3 sequences are present, more than 15% being singletons, with the ten largest covering approximately 12%. The chain links TRBV3-1 to TRBJ2-1, with TRBD2 matching over 7 bases. The TCR originated in an adult woman who had mild COVID-19 (a few samples of this study predate the infection). Cell type and time point are not known. Specimen: PBMCs or a T cell subset sorted from them (not recorded which). The CDR3 sequence is CASSQADGTKEFF. CDR3 coding DNA: TGTGCCAGCAGCCAAGCGGACGGGACTAAAGAGTTCTTC.